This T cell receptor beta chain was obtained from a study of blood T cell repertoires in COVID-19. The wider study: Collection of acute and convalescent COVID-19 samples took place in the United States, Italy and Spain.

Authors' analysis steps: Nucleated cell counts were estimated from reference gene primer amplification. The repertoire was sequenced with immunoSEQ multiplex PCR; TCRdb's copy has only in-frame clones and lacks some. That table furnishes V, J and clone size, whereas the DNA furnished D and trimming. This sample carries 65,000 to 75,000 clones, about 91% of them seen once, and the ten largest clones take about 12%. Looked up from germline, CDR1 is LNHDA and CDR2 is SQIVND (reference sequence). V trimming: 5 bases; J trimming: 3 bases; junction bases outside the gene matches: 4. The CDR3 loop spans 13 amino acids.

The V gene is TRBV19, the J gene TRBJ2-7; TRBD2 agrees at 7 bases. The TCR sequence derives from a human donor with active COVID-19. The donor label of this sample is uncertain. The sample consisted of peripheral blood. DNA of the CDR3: TGTGCCAGTAGTTACGCGGGAGACTACGAGCAGTACTTC. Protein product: CASSYAGDYEQYF.